This T cell receptor beta chain is drawn from a study of T cell changes during pregnancy in multiple sclerosis. TCRdb's copy holds only in-frame clones and misses some; the assay was immunoSEQ multiplex PCR. Of about 36,000 clones listed, 70% to 90% are singletons. V lost 6 bases to trimming and J lost 4 bases; unmatched junction nucleotides: 7. CDR1 is MNHNY and CDR2 is SVGAGI in the germline V gene (reference sequence). The CDR3 totals 15 residues. The input for sequencing was CD4+ T cells from peripheral blood mononuclear cells, taken in the first trimester of pregnancy. The chain links TRBV6-6 to TRBJ1-4; 8 positions agree with TRBD1. This TCR was recovered from a female donor with multiple sclerosis, enrolled in a pregnancy study. This CDR3 reads CASSPTTGGNEKLFF. For the CDR3, the DNA is TGTGCCAGCAGCCCTACTACAGGGGGTAATGAAAAACTGTTTTTT.